This T cell receptor beta chain was captured in a study of blood T cell repertoires in COVID-19. Study in general: The United States, Italy and Spain supplied acute and convalescent COVID-19 samples. T cells, B-cell-depleted T cells, or PBMCs provided the cDNA or gDNA that served as material.

Authors' processing steps: Reference gene primer amplification gave nucleated cell count estimates. Libraries were prepared by immunoSEQ multiplex PCR; TCRdb keeps only in-frame clonotypes and omits some of them. D and trimming were read from the DNA, whereas the V and J calls and clone size are those reported in that table. The sample lists approximately 97,000 clones, more than 70% occurring once. The sample holds one count of this clone. This CDR3 is built from 16 residues. CDR1 and CDR2 (germline): SGHRS, YFSETQ. The V gene end was trimmed by 4 bases and the J gene end by 5 bases; junction bases not matched to a gene: 7.

The sample comprised peripheral blood. The receptor's source is a human donor in a cohort sampled during active COVID-19. The V and J genes are TRBV5-1 and TRBJ2-3; TRBD2 agrees at 13 bases. In nucleotides, the CDR3 is TGCGCCAGCAGCCCGGGACTAGCGGGAATTAGAGATACGCAGTATTTT. Residues: CASSPGLAGIRDTQYF.